This record covers a single TCR beta chain. Authors' processing steps: For nucleated cells, counts were estimated from reference gene primer amplification. Generated by immunoSEQ multiplex PCR, the TCRdb table keeps only in-frame clones and is missing some. D and trimming were read from the DNA, whereas the V and J calls and clone size are those reported in that table. The sample has roughly 30,000 clones, 65% to 90% seen once. These data belong to a study of blood T cell repertoires in COVID-19. Study details: Sources were T cells, B-cell-depleted T cells, or PBMCs; the material itself was cDNA or gDNA.

This CDR3 has 14 residues. Trimming cost V 1 base and J 4 bases; bases outside gene matches: 4. CDR1 LGHNA and CDR2 YNFKEQ come from the germline V gene. The receptor comes from a human donor in a cohort sampled during active COVID-19. The sequencing input was peripheral blood. The chain recombines TRBV4-2 with TRBJ2-7, with TRBD2 matching over 7 bases. The CDR3 DNA reads TGTGCCAGCAGCCAAGGGACTAGTTGGTACGAGCAGTACTTC. This gives the protein CASSQGTSWYEQYF.